A selection of T cell receptor beta chains follows, all from one sample in a study of T cells after yellow fever vaccination. MiXCR, applied by TCRdb to the 5' RACE reads, yields one record per CDR3 protein. The sample shows approximately 260,000 distinct CDR3 sequences, over 4.5% of them seen only once. Sequencing was performed on CD4+ T cells sorted from PBMCs, taken on the day of the yellow fever booster vaccination. The receptors shown here come from a man younger than 35 who received the YFV17D yellow fever vaccine. Both conserved end residues are part of each CDR3. A D gene is named only where the DNA matches it firmly. Expanded clones are given a class, and other clones once, few, many or no size at all.

. | few | TRBJ1-2 | TRBV29-1 | CSVGQDRYGYTF | TGCAGCGTTGGGCAGGACAGATATGGCTACACCTTC
. | many | TRBJ2-3 | TRBV6-2/TRBV6-3 | CASAGGDTQYF | TGTGCCAGCGCCGGGGGAGATACGCAGTATTTT
TRBD1 | few | TRBJ1-5 | TRBV7-2 | CASSQRTGSNQPQHF | TGTGCCAGCAGCCAGCGGACAGGTAGCAATCAGCCCCAGCATTTT
. | . | TRBJ2-1 | TRBV7-2 | CASSSDVGEQFF | TGTGCCAGCAGTTCAGATGTCGGGGAGCAGTTCTTC
TRBD2 | many | TRBJ2-1 | TRBV28 | CASTGTRSALYNEQFF | TGTGCCAGTACCGGGACTAGGAGTGCCCTATACAATGAGCAGTTCTTC
. | . | TRBJ1-6 | TRBV12-3/TRBV12-4 | CASKLSAYNSPLHF | TGTGCCAGCAAACTGAGTGCATATAATTCACCCCTCCACTTT
TRBD1 | . | TRBJ2-3 | TRBV10-3 | CAISDKDRDGTDTQYF | TGTGCCATCAGTGACAAGGACAGGGATGGCACAGATACGCAGTATTTT
. | . | TRBJ1-2 | TRBV13 | CASSAQLRGSYRYGYTF | TGTGCCAGCAGCGCCCAATTGCGGGGGTCCTACCGCTATGGCTACACCTTC
. | many | TRBJ1-1 | TRBV6-2/TRBV6-3 | CASSPRTEAFF | TGTGCCAGCAGCCCCCGGACTGAAGCTTTCTTT
. | many | TRBJ2-7 | TRBV18 | CASSPPSTSYEQYF | TGTGCCAGCTCACCTCCCTCGACCAGTTACGAGCAGTACTTC
. | few | TRBJ1-1 | TRBV7-6 | CASSLVGWGAMNTEAFF | TGTGCCAGCAGCTTAGTAGGGTGGGGAGCTATGAACACTGAAGCTTTCTTT
TRBD1 | many | TRBJ2-3 | TRBV29-1 | CSGLRLGTGGENTQYF | TGCAGCGGCCTACGACTCGGGACAGGGGGCGAAAATACGCAGTATTTT
TRBD1 | . | TRBJ2-2 | TRBV10-1 | CASRARDRRGWNTGELFF | TGCGCCAGCAGAGCCCGGGACAGAAGAGGATGGAACACCGGGGAGCTGTTTTTT
. | many | TRBJ1-1 | TRBV12-3/TRBV12-4 | CASRPSWGNTEAFF | TGTGCCAGCAGACCTAGTTGGGGGAACACTGAAGCTTTCTTT
. | . | TRBJ2-3 | TRBV4-2 | CASSQGRQRTDTQYF | TGTGCCAGCAGCCAAGGTCGACAGCGCACAGATACGCAGTATTTT
. | few | TRBJ2-2 | TRBV7-9 | CASSSIAMGELFF | TGTGCCAGCAGCTCGATTGCGATGGGGGAGCTGTTTTTT
. | few | TRBJ1-1 | TRBV12-3/TRBV12-4 | CASRPREVGTEAFF | TGTGCCAGCAGGCCTCGGGAGGTGGGCACTGAAGCTTTCTTT
TRBD1 | many | TRBJ2-1 | TRBV5-1 | CASSSTGENYNEQFF | TGCGCCAGCAGCTCGACAGGGGAAAACTACAATGAGCAGTTCTTC